This TCR beta chain comes out of a study of Graves' ophthalmopathy and Graves' hyperthyroidism. Findings and caveats of the study: The model's prediction of ophthalmopathy progression had approximately 68% sensitivity and 72% to 80% specificity. Most thyroid clonotypes with frequency above 0.001 were detected in blood too.

RNA transcripts yielded amplified TCR beta CDR3 regions. In the first round, RT-PCR was carried out with HTBI primers, and a multiplex PCR formed the second round. TCRdb reanalysed the multiplex PCR reads using MiXCR and keeps one entry per CDR3 protein. The profile shows 150,000 to 200,000 distinct CDR3 sequences, less than 45% of them singletons. Presentation of ophthalmopathy in the donors involved moderate-to-severe activity, CAS ≥3, NOSPECS ≥4 and a duration under 3 months. This clonotype occurred once. The antigen is undetermined. This clonotype originated in a woman between 40 and 55 years old with Graves' ophthalmopathy. Sequenced sample: peripheral blood.

CDR3: CASSLAVPGRPGEQYF. The CDR3 DNA reads as TGTGCCAGCAGCTTAGCGGTACCCGGACGCCCGGGCGAGCAGTACTTC. The chain recombines TRBV11-1 with TRBJ2-7, with D uncertain. Germline lookup yields CDR1 SGHAT and CDR2 FQDESV (reference sequence). The CDR3 loop spans 16 amino acids. Trimming pared 0 bases from V and 6 bases from J, leaving 18 bases between.